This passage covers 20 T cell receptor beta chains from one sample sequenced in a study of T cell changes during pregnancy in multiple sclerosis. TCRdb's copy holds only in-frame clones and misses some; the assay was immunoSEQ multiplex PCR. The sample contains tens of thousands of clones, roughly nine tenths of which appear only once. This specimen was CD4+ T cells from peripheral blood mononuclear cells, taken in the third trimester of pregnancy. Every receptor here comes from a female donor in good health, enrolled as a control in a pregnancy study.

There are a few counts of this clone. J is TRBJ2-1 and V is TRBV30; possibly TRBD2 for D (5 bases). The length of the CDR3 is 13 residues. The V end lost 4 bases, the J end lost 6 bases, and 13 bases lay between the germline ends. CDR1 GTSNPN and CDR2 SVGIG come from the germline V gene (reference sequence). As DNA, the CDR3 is TGTGCCTGGATATCGAGGGCCGGCAATGAGCAGTTCTTC. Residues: CAWISRAGNEQFF.

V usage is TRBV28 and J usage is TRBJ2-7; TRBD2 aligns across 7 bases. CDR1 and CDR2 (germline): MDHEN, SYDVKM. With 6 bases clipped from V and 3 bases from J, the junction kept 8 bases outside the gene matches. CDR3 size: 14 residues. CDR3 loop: CASRRESGLYEQYF. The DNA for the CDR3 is TGTGCCAGCAGGCGGGAGTCTGGCCTCTACGAGCAGTACTTC. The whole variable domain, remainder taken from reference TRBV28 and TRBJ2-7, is DVKVTQSSRYLVKRTGEKVFLECVQDMDHENMFWYRQDPGLGLRLIYFSYDVKMKEKGDIPEGYSVSREKKERFSLILESASTNQTSMYLCASRRESGLYEQYFGPGTRLTVT.

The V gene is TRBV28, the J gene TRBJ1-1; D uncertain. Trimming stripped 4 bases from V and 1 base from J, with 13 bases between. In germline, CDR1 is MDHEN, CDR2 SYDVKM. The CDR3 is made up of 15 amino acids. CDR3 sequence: CASSSPRHTNTEAFF. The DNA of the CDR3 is TGTGCCAGCAGTTCCCCCCGTCACACGAACACTGAAGCTTTCTTT.

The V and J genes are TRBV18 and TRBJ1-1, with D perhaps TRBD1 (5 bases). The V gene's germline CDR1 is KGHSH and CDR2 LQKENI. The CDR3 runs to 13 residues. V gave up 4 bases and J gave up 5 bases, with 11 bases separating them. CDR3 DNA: TGTGCCAGCTCACTGGGGGAGGAGACTGAAGCTTTCTTT. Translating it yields CASSLGEETEAFF.

Here the CDR3 DNA reads TGCGCCAGCAGCCAAGCACTAGCGGGGAGCACAGATACGCAGTATTTT. It codes for CASSQALAGSTDTQYF. The genes are TRBV4-1 and TRBJ2-3; 10 bases are a match to TRBD2. This CDR3 spans 16 amino acids. V gave up 1 base and J gave up 0 bases; unmatched junction bases: 1. CDR1 and CDR2 (germline): MGHRA, YSYEKL.

The DNA of the CDR3 is TGCGCCAGCAGCCAAGACTGGCAGGGGATCGGGACCCAGTACTTC. Protein product: CASSQDWQGIGTQYF. The chain uses TRBV4-3 and TRBJ2-5, with a tentative D call TRBD1 (6 bases). CDR1 and CDR2 from the germline V gene are LGHNA and YSLEER. Trimming removed 0 bases from V and 7 bases from J, with 15 bases in between. CDR3 size: 15 residues.

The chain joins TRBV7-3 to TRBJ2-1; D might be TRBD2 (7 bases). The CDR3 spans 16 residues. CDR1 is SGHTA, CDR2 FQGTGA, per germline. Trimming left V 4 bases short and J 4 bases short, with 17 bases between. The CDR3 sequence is CASSSTTGRGYNEQFF. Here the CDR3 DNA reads TGTGCCAGCAGCTCTACGACGGGGAGGGGGTACAATGAGCAGTTCTTC.

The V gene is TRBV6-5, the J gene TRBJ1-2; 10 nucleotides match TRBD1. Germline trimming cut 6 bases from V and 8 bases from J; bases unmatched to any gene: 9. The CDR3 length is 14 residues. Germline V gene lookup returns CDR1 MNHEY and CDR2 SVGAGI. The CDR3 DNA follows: TGTGCCAGCAGCCAGGGACAGGGGCTAGTGGGCTACACCTTC. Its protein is CASSQGQGLVGYTF.

DNA for the CDR3: TGTGCCAGCAGCGTGGGAGCGAACACTGAAGCTTTCTTT. It specifies CASSVGANTEAFF. The chain joins TRBV7-9 to TRBJ1-1; D unresolved. CDR1 and CDR2 from the germline V gene are SEHNR and FQNEAQ (reference sequence). Deletions cut 5 bases from V and 1 base from J, with 8 bases between. The CDR3 length is 13 residues.

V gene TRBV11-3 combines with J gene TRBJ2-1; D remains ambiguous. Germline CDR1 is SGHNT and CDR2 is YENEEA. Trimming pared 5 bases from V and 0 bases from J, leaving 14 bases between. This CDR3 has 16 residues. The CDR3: CASSKAGTSSYNEQFF. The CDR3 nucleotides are TGTGCCAGCAGCAAAGCAGGCACCAGCTCCTACAATGAGCAGTTCTTC.

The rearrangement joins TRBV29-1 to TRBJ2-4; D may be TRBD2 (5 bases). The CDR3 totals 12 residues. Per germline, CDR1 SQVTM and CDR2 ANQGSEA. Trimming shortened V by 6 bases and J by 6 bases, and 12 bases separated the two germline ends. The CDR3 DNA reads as TGCAGCGTAAGGACTGTTACAAACATTCAGTACTTC. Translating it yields CSVRTVTNIQYF.

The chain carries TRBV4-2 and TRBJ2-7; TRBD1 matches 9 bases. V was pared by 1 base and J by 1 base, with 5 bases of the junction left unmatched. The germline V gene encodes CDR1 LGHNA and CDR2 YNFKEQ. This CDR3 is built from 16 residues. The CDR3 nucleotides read TGTGCCAGCAGCCAAGCACCGGGACAGGGATCCTACGAGCAGTACTTC. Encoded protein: CASSQAPGQGSYEQYF.

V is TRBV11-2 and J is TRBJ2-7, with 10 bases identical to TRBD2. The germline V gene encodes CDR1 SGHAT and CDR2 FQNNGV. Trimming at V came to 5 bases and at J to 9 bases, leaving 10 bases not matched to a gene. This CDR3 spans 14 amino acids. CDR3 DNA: TGTGCCAGCAGCCCCGGGACTAGCGCCTTTTTGCAGTACTTC. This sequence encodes CASSPGTSAFLQYF.

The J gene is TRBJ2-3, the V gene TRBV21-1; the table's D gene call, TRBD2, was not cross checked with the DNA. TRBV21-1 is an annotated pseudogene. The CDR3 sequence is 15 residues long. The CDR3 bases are TGTGCCAGCAGCAAAGTACTCTTGGGCACAGATACGCAGTATTTT. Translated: CASSKVLLGTDTQYF.

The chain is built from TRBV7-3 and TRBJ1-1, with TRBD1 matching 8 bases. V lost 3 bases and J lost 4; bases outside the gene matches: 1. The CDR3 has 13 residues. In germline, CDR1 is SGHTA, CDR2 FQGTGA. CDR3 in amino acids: CASSFDRGTEAFF. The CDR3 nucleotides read TGTGCCAGCAGCTTCGACAGGGGCACTGAAGCTTTCTTT.

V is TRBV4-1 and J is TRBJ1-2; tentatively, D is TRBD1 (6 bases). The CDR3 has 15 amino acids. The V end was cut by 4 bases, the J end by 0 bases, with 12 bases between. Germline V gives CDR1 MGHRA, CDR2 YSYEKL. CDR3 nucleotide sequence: TGCGCCAGCAGCCTGAGGGACAAATCTAACTATGGCTACACCTTC. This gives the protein CASSLRDKSNYGYTF.

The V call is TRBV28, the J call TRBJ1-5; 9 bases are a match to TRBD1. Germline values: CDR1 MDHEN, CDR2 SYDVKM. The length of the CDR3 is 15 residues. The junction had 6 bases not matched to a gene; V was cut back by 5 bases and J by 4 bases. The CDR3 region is CASSRSGTGNQPQHF. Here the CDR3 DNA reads TGTGCCAGCAGTCGCTCAGGGACAGGGAATCAGCCCCAGCATTTT. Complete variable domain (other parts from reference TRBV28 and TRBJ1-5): DVKVTQSSRYLVKRTGEKVFLECVQDMDHENMFWYRQDPGLGLRLIYFSYDVKMKEKGDIPEGYSVSREKKERFSLILESASTNQTSMYLCASSRSGTGNQPQHFGDGTRLSIL.

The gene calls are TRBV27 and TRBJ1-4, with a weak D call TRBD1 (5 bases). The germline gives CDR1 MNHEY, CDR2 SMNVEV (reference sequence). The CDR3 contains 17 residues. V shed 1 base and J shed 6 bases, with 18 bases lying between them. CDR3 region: CASSLLGGTESDEKLFF. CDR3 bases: TGTGCCAGCAGTTTATTGGGGGGGACGGAGTCGGATGAAAAACTGTTTTTT.

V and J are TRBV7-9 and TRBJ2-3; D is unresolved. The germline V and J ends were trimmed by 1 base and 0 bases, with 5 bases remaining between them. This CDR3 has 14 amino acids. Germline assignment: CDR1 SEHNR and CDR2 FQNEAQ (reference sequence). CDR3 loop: CASSLDSSTDTQYF. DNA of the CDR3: TGTGCCAGCAGCTTAGACTCCAGCACAGATACGCAGTATTTT.

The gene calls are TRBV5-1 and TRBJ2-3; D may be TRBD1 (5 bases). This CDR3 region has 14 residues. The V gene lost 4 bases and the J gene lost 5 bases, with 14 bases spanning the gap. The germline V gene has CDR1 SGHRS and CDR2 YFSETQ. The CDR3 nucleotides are TGCGCCAGCAGCCCCGGTGGGGCCCTAGATACGCAGTATTTT. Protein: CASSPGGALDTQYF.